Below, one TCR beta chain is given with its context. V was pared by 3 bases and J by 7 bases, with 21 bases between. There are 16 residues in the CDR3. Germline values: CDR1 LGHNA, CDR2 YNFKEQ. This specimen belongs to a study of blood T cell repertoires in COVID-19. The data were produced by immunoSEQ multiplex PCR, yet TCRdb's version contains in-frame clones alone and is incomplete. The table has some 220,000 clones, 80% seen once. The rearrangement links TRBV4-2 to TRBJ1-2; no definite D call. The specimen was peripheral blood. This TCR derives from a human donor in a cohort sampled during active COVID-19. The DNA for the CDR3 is TGTGCCAGCAGCCAGTTGGGCGGGCAGGATTTTTTTGGCTACACCTTC. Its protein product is CASSQLGGQDFFGYTF.